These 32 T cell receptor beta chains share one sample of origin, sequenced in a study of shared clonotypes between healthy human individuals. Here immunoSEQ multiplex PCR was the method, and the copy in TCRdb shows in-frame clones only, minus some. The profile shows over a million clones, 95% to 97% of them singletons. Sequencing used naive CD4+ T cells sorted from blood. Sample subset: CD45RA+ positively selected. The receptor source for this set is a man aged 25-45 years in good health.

The DNA of the CDR3 is TGCGCCAGCAGTTTACGGACAGGGGGTAACTATGGCTACACCTTC. This codes for CASSLRTGGNYGYTF. This chain links TRBV5-1 with TRBJ1-2, with TRBD1 identical over 10 bases. J was trimmed by 1 base and V by 5 bases; bases with no gene match: 5. The CDR3 extends over 15 amino acids. CDR1 and CDR2 from the germline V gene are SGHRS and YFSETQ.

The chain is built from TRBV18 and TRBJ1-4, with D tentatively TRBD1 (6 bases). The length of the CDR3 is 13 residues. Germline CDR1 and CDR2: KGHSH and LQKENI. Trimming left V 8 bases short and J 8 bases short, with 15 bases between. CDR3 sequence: CASQQGVDEKLFF. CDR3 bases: TGTGCCAGCCAACAGGGTGTAGACGAAAAACTGTTTTTT.

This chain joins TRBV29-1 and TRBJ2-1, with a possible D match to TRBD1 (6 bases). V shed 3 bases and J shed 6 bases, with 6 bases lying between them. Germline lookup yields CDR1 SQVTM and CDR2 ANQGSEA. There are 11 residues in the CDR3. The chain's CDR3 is CSVDRGNEQFF. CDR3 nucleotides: TGCAGCGTTGACAGGGGCAATGAGCAGTTCTTC.

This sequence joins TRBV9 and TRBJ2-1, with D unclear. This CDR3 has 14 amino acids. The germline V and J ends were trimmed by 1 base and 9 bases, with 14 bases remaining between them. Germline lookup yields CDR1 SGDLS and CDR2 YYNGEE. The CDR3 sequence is CASSVLTPTAEQFF. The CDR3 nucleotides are TGTGCCAGCAGCGTACTCACCCCCACCGCTGAGCAGTTCTTC. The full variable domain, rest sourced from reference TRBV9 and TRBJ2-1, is DSGVTQTPKHLITATGQRVTLRCSPRSGDLSVYWYQQSLDQGLQFLIQYYNGEERAKGNILERFSAQQFPDLHSELNLSSLELGDSALYFCASSVLTPTAEQFFGPGTRLTVL.

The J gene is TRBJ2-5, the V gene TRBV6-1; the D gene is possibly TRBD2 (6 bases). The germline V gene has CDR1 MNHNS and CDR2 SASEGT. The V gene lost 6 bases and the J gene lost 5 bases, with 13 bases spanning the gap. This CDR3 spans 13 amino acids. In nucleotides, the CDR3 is TGTGCCAGCAGCCCACGGAGGGGTGAGACCCAGTACTTC. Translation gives CASSPRRGETQYF.

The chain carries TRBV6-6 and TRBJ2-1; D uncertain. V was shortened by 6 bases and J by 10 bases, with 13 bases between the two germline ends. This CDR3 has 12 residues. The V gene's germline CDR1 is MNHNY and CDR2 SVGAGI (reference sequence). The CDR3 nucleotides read TGTGCCAGCAGCGTCACCGGAGAAGAGCAGTTCTTC. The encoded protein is CASSVTGEEQFF.

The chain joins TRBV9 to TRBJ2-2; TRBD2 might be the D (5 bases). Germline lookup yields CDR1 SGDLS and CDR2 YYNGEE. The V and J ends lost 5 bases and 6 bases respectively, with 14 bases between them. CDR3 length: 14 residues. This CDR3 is CASRGGLPPGELFF. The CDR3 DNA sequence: TGTGCCAGCAGGGGTGGACTCCCACCCGGGGAGCTGTTTTTT.

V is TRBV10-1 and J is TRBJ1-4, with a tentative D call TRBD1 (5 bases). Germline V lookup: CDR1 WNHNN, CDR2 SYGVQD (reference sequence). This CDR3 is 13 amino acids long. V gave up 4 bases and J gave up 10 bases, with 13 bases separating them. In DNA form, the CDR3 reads TGCGCCAGCAGTGTGGGGGTGACGGGAAAACTGTTTTTT. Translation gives CASSVGVTGKLFF.

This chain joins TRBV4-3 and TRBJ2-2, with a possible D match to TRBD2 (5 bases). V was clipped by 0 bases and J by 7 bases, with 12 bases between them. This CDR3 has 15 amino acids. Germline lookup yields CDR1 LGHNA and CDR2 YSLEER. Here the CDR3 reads CASSQELVAGGELFF. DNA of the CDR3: TGCGCCAGCAGCCAAGAATTAGTTGCGGGCGGGGAGCTGTTTTTT.

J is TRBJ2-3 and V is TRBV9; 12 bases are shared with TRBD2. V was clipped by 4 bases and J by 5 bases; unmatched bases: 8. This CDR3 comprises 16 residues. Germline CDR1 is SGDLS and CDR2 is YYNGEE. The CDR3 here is CASSSLAGGQGDTQYF. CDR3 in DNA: TGTGCCAGCAGCTCCCTAGCGGGAGGGCAGGGAGATACGCAGTATTTT.

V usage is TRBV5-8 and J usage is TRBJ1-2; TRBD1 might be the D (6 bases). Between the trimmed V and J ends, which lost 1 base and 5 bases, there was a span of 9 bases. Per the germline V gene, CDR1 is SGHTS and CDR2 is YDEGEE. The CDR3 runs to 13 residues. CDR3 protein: CASSLQGGYGYTF. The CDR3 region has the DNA TGTGCCAGCAGCTTGCAAGGGGGATATGGCTACACCTTC. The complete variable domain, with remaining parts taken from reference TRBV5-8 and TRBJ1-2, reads EAGVTQSPTHLIKTRGQQATLRCSPISGHTSVYWYQQALGLGLQFLLWYDEGEERNRGNFPPRFSGRQFPNYSSELNVNALELEDSALYLCASSLQGGYGYTFGSGTRLTVV.

CDR3 loop: CASSESAMGLRGAGYEQYF. DNA for the CDR3: TGCGCCAGCAGTGAGTCAGCGATGGGTCTACGAGGGGCTGGCTACGAGCAGTACTTC. This chain uses TRBV10-1 with TRBJ2-7; D is perhaps TRBD1 or TRBD2 (5 bases each). The germline V gene encodes CDR1 WNHNN and CDR2 SYGVQD (reference sequence). V gave up 0 bases and J gave up 3 bases, with 24 bases separating them. This CDR3 comprises 19 residues.

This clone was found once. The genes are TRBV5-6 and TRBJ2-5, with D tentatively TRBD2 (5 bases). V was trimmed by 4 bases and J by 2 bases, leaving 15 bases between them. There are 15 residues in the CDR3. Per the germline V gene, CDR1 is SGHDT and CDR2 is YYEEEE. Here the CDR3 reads CASSPTGKSQETQYF. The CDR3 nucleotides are TGTGCCAGCAGCCCAACGGGGAAAAGTCAAGAGACCCAGTACTTC.

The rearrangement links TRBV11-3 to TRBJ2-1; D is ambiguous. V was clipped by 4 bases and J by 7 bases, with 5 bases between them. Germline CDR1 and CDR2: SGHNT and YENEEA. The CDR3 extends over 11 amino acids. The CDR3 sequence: CASSSLNEQFF. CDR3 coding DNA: TGTGCCAGCAGCTCTCTTAATGAGCAGTTCTTC.

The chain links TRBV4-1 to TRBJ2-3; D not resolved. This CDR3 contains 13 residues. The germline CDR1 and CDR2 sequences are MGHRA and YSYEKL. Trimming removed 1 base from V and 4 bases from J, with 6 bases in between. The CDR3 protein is CASSQVLPDTQYF. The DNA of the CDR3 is TGCGCCAGCAGCCAAGTTCTTCCAGATACGCAGTATTTT.

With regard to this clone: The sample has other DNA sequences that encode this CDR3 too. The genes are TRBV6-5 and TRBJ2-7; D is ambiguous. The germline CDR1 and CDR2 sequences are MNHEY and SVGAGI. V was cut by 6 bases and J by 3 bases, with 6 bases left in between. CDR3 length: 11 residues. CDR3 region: CASSRLYEQYF. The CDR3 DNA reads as TGTGCCAGCAGCAGACTCTACGAGCAGTACTTC.

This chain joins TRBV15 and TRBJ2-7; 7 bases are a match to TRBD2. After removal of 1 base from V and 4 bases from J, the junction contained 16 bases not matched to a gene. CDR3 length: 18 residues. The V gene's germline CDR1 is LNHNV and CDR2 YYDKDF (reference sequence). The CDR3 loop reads CATSRGKAGTFWGYEQYF. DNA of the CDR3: TGTGCCACCAGCAGAGGGAAAGCGGGAACCTTCTGGGGTTACGAGCAGTACTTC.

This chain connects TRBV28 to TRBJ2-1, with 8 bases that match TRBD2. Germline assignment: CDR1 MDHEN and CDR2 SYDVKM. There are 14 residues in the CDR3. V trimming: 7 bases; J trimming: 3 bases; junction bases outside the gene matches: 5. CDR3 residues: CASNPLADYNEQFF. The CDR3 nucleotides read TGTGCCAGCAACCCACTAGCGGACTACAATGAGCAGTTCTTC.

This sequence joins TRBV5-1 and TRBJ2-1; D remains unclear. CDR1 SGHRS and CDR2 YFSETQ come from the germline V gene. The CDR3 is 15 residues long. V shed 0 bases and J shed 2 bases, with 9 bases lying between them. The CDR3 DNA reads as TGCGCCAGCAGCTTGGGGTTAATCACCTACAATGAGCAGTTCTTC. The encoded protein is CASSLGLITYNEQFF. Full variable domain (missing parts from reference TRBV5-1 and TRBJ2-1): KAGVTQTPRYLIKTRGQQVTLSCSPISGHRSVSWYQQTPGQGLQFLFEYFSETQRNKGNFPGRFSGRQFSNSRSEMNVSTLELGDSALYLCASSLGLITYNEQFFGPGTRLTVL.

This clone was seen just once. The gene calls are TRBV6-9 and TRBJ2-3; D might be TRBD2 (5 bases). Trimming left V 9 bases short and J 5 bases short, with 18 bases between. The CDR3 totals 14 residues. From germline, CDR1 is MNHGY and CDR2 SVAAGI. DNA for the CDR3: TGTGCCAGAGAGACTAACGGGTTTCGAGATACGCAGTATTTT. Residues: CARETNGFRDTQYF.

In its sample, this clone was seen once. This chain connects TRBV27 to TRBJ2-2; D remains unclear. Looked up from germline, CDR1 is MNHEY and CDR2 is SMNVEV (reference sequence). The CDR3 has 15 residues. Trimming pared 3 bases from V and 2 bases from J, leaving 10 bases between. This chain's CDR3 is CASSFGPLNTGELFF. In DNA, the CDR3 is TGTGCCAGCAGTTTTGGCCCGCTTAACACCGGGGAGCTGTTTTTT.

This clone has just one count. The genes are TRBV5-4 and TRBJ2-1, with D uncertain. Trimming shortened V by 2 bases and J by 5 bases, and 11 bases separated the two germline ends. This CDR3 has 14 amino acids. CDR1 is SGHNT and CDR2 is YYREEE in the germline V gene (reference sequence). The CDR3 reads CASSFEANDNEQFF. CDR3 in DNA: TGTGCCAGCAGCTTCGAGGCGAACGACAATGAGCAGTTCTTC. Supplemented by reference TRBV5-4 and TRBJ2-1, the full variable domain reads ETGVTQSPTHLIKTRGQQVTLRCSSQSGHNTVSWYQQALGQGPQFIFQYYREEENGRGNFPPRFSGLQFPNYSSELNVNALELDDSALYLCASSFEANDNEQFFGPGTRLTVL.

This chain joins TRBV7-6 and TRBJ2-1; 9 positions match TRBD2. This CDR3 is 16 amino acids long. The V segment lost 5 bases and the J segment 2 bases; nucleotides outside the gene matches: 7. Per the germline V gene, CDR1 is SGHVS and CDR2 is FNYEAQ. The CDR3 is CASSLPLAGPYNEQFF. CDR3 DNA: TGTGCCAGCAGCCTACCTCTAGCGGGACCCTACAATGAGCAGTTCTTC.

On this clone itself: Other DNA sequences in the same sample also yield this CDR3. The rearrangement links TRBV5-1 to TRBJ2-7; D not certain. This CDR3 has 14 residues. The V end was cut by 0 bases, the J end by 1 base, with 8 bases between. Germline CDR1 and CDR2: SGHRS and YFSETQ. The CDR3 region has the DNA TGCGCCAGCAGCTTGGGTACAGAGTCCTACGAGCAGTACTTC. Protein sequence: CASSLGTESYEQYF.

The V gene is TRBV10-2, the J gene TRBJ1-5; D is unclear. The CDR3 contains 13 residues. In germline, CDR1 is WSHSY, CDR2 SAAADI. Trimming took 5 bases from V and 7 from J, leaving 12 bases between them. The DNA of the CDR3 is TGCGCCAGCAGTATAAGGGCTGGACAGCCCCAGCATTTT. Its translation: CASSIRAGQPQHF.

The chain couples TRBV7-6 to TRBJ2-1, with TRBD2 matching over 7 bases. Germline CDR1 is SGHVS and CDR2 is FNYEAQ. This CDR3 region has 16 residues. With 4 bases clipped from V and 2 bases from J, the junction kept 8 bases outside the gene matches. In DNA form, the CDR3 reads TGTGCCAGCAGCTCCAAGCGGGATCCAACCTACAATGAGCAGTTCTTC. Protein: CASSSKRDPTYNEQFF.

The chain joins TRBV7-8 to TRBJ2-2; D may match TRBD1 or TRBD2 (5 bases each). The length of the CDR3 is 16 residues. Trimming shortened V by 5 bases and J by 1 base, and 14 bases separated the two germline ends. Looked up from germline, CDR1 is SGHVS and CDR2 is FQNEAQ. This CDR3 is CASSILGAGNTGELFF. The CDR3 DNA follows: TGTGCCAGCAGCATCCTCGGGGCGGGGAACACCGGGGAGCTGTTTTTT.

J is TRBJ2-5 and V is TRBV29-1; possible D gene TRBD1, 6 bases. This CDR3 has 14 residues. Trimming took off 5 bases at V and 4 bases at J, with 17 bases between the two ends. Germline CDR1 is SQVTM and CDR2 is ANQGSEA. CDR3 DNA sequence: TGCAGCGTTTCCCATGCCCAGGGGAGAGAGACCCAGTACTTC. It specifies CSVSHAQGRETQYF.

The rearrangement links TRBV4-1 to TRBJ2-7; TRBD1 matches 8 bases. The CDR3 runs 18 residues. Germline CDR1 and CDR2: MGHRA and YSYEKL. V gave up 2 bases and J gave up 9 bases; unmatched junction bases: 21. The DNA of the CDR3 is TGCGCCAGCAGCCAAACCTCGGACAGGGCTGATGCCGTCCGGGGGCAGTACTTC. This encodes CASSQTSDRADAVRGQYF.

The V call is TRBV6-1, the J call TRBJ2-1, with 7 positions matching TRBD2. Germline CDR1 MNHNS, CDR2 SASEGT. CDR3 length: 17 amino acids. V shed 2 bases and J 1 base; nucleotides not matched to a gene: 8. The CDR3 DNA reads TGTGCCAGCAGTGAATGGATGGCGGGAGCATCCTACAATGAGCAGTTCTTC. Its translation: CASSEWMAGASYNEQFF.

CDR3 protein: CASSLEQGRAGYTF. CDR3 DNA sequence: TGTGCCAGCAGCTTGGAACAGGGTAGAGCTGGCTACACCTTC. The chain carries TRBV7-8 and TRBJ1-2, with D perhaps TRBD1 (6 bases). The V and J ends lost 3 bases and 7 bases respectively, with 15 bases between them. This CDR3 contains 14 residues. Germline V CDR1 and CDR2: SGHVS, FQNEAQ.

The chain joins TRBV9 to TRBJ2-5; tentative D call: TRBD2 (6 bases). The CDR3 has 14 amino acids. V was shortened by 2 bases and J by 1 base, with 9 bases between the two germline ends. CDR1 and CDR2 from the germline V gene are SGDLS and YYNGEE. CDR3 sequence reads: CASSVTSSQETQYF. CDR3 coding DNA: TGTGCCAGCAGCGTTACTAGCTCCCAAGAGACCCAGTACTTC.